These T cell receptor beta chains were read from a single sample in a study of blood T cells in healthy people across ages. Using its own MiXCR run on the 5' RACE reads, TCRdb lists one record per CDR3 protein. Here the sample spans some 1.4 million distinct CDR3 sequences, roughly 40% being singletons. Sequencing was carried out using blood. The receptors here all came from a woman aged 18-29 years in good health. Both conserved end residues are part of each CDR3. The D gene is left open where the match is weak. Expanded clones get a size class; other rows say once, few or many, or leave the size out.

TRBJ2-1,TRBV13,-,TRBD1,18,CASSFLGKQGDTYNEQFF,TGTGCCAGCAGCTTCTTAGGAAAACAGGGGGACACCTACAATGAGCAGTTCTTC
TRBJ2-3,TRBV25-1,-,-,13,CASSEPNTNTQYF,TGTGCCAGCAGTGAACCCAACACCAATACGCAGTATTTT
TRBJ2-1,TRBV27,few,-,16,CASSSFSDLTYNEQFF,TGTGCCAGCAGTTCCTTCTCAGACTTAACCTACAATGAGCAGTTCTTC
TRBJ1-1,TRBV2,few,-,12,CASSAGNTEAFF,TGTGCCAGCAGCGCGGGGAACACTGAAGCTTTCTTT
TRBJ2-7,TRBV7-9,-,TRBD1,16,CASSLDLTGPGGEQYF,TGTGCCAGCAGCTTAGACTTGACAGGGCCCGGAGGCGAGCAGTACTTC
TRBJ1-2,TRBV6-6,-,-,16,CASSYLDSVPNYGYTF,TGTGCCAGCAGTTACCTAGACAGTGTCCCTAACTATGGCTACACCTTC
TRBJ2-5,TRBV7-8,few,TRBD2,17,CASSLDLAGGDVETQYF,TGTGCCAGCAGCTTAGATCTAGCGGGAGGGGACGTAGAGACCCAGTACTTC
TRBJ2-3,TRBV20-1,-,TRBD1,14,CSALHRGYTDTQYF,TGCAGTGCTCTCCACAGGGGATACACAGATACGCAGTATTTT
TRBJ1-2,TRBV6-5,-,-,13,CASCWVQGYGYTF,TGTGCCAGCTGTTGGGTACAGGGCTATGGCTACACCTTC
TRBJ2-3,TRBV20-1,-,TRBD1,15,CSARGWDSRTDTQYF,TGCAGTGCTAGGGGATGGGACAGCCGCACAGATACGCAGTATTTT
TRBJ1-2,TRBV5-1,few,-,14,CASSPEDSNYGYTF,TGCGCCAGCAGCCCCGAGGACAGTAACTATGGCTACACCTTC
TRBJ1-1,TRBV6-6,-,-,14,CASSYRPQGTEAFF,TGTGCCAGCAGTTACAGACCACAGGGTACTGAAGCTTTCTTT
TRBJ2-7,TRBV3-1,-,TRBD2,16,CASSPQTSGGSYEQYF,TGTGCCAGCAGCCCTCAGACTAGCGGGGGATCCTACGAGCAGTACTTC
TRBJ2-3,TRBV20-1,few,-,12,CSARSGTDTQYF,TGCAGTGCTAGATCTGGCACAGATACGCAGTATTTT
TRBJ2-3,TRBV12-3/TRBV12-4,-,-,13,CASSLITTDAQYF,TGTGCCAGCAGTCTGATAACGACAGATGCGCAGTATTTT
TRBJ2-1,TRBV2,-,-,14,CASRGPQGVDEQFF,TGTGCCAGCAGAGGACCCCAGGGCGTCGATGAGCAGTTCTTC
TRBJ1-2,TRBV30,-,-,13,CAWESLSMVGYTF,TGTGCCTGGGAGAGCCTAAGTATGGTTGGCTACACCTTC
TRBJ2-1,TRBV9,few,-,16,CASSGGTSLGYNEQFF,TGTGCCAGCAGCGGGGGGACTTCCCTGGGCTACAATGAGCAGTTCTTC
TRBJ2-7,TRBV12-3/TRBV12-4,many,TRBD2,14,CASSLAGDTYEQYF,TGTGCCAGCAGCTTAGCGGGAGATACCTACGAGCAGTACTTC
TRBJ2-1,TRBV10-3,-,-,11,CAISETGWMFF,TGTGCCATCAGCGAAACAGGGTGGATGTTCTTC
TRBJ2-7,TRBV29-1,-,-,15,CSVGGAGRSSYEQYF,TGCAGCGTCGGAGGGGCAGGGAGAAGTTCCTACGAGCAGTACTTC
TRBJ2-3,TRBV7-9,-,-,17,CASSLAPGQWGTDTQYF,TGTGCCAGCAGCTTAGCGCCTGGACAGTGGGGCACAGATACGCAGTATTTT
TRBJ2-3,TRBV6-5,few,TRBD2,16,CASSWTSGRHTDTQYF,TGTGCCAGCAGTTGGACTAGCGGGAGGCACACAGATACGCAGTATTTT
TRBJ2-3,TRBV5-1,-,TRBD2,16,CASSLVLAGGADTQYF,TGCGCCAGCAGCTTGGTGCTAGCGGGGGGGGCCGATACGCAGTATTTT
TRBJ1-3,TRBV12-3/TRBV12-4,-,-,15,CASSFARGPGNTIYF,TGTGCCAGCAGTTTTGCACGGGGGCCCGGAAACACCATATATTTT
TRBJ2-5,TRBV27,few,-,13,CASSFREWETQYF,TGTGCCAGCAGTTTCAGGGAGTGGGAGACCCAGTACTTC
TRBJ1-3,TRBV7-9,once,TRBD1,15,CASGRQGSSGNTIYF,TGTGCCAGCGGGCGACAGGGGTCATCTGGAAACACCATATATTTT
TRBJ2-5,TRBV6-6,-,TRBD2,15,CASILAGFSGETQYF,TGTGCCAGCATACTAGCGGGGTTTTCCGGCGAGACCCAGTACTTC
TRBJ2-2,TRBV4-1,-,-,15,CASSQERTGVGELFF,TGCGCCAGCAGCCAAGAAAGGACCGGGGTCGGGGAGCTGTTTTTT